This T cell receptor beta chain was recovered during a study of beta chain features in type 1 diabetes. Findings and limits, study-wide: Among patients with Type 1 diabetes, TCRB CDR3s were moderately but significantly shorter in every one of the four CD4+ subsets. The similarity of naive, central memory and Treg TCRB repertoires appeared greater among patients than among healthy donors.

The isolated RNA, all of it, was reverse transcribed, so expressed TCRB transcripts were what got sequenced. The protocol was immunoSEQ multiplex PCR, while the TCRdb copy is restricted to in-frame clones and leaves out a portion. Counted here are 70,000 to 95,000 clones, under 35% occurring once; the ten biggest clones make up 0.35% to 0.45%. The germline V gene encodes CDR1 SSHAT and CDR2 FNYEAQ (reference sequence). The CDR3 has 15 residues. The single heparinised draw taken from each donor contained approximately 120 mL of blood on average. Concerning this clone: The antigen remains undetermined.

The gene calls are TRBV7-7 and TRBJ2-5, with TRBD2 identical over 10 bases. This receptor was taken from a woman aged 18-35 years in good health. The sequencing sample was made of stem cell memory CD4+ T cells from blood. DNA for the CDR3: TGTGCTAGCGGCAAACGGGCTAGCGGGGGAGAGACCCAGTACTTC. It translates to CASGKRASGGETQYF.